The next 17 T cell receptor beta chains were all read from a single sample in a study of blood T cell repertoires in COVID-19. Some clones are missing from TCRdb's copy, which holds only in-frame ones; the method was immunoSEQ multiplex PCR. The data contain 250,000 to 350,000 clones, about nine tenths of them singletons. The sequenced material came from PBMCs or T cells enriched from blood (not recorded which). Every receptor here comes from a woman in her 30s who had recovered from COVID-19.

The chain uses TRBV28 and TRBJ1-3; D call uncertain. The V gene lost 8 bases and the J gene lost 0 bases, with 11 bases spanning the gap. CDR3 length equals 14 residues. In germline, CDR1 is MDHEN, CDR2 SYDVKM. The CDR3 nucleotides read TGTGCCAGCTGTCGAGGGAGCTCTGGAAACACCATATATTTT. It specifies CASCRGSSGNTIYF.

J is TRBJ2-2 and V is TRBV19, with 7 bases identical to TRBD1. This CDR3 comprises 15 residues. Germline CDR1 reads LNHDA; CDR2 reads SQIVND (reference sequence). V lost 4 bases and J lost 3; bases outside the gene matches: 5. CDR3 in amino acids: CASSKTGSDTGELFF. CDR3 coding DNA: TGTGCCAGTAGTAAGACAGGGTCGGACACCGGGGAGCTGTTTTTT.

The J gene is TRBJ1-1, the V gene TRBV6-5; no clear D gene. Trimming removed 8 bases from V and 3 bases from J, with 7 bases in between. Per the germline V gene, CDR1 is MNHEY and CDR2 is SVGAGI. This CDR3 region has 11 residues. The CDR3 DNA reads TGTGCCAGCGAGTCATACACTGAAGCTTTCTTT. Its protein product is CASESYTEAFF.

V usage is TRBV28 and J usage is TRBJ1-2; a weak D match, TRBD1 (5 bases). Trimming took 6 bases from V and 8 from J, leaving 13 bases between them. Germline V gene lookup returns CDR1 MDHEN and CDR2 SYDVKM. This CDR3 comprises 12 residues. This CDR3 is CASRPTVGGYTF. The CDR3 DNA is TGTGCCAGCAGACCGACAGTAGGAGGCTACACCTTC.

The rearrangement uses TRBV10-3 and TRBJ2-2, with TRBD2 identical over 11 bases. V lost 4 bases to trimming and J lost 3 bases; unmatched junction nucleotides: 10. The germline V gene encodes CDR1 ENHRY and CDR2 SYGVKD. This CDR3 comprises 18 residues. Here the CDR3 reads CAISVPLAGGWDTGELFF. The CDR3 coding sequence is TGTGCCATCAGTGTACCTCTAGCGGGAGGATGGGACACCGGGGAGCTGTTTTTT.

The rearrangement links TRBV7-9 to TRBJ2-1, with 12 positions matching TRBD2. V dropped 3 bases and J dropped 5; count of bases not matched to a gene: 11. This CDR3 is built from 18 residues. CDR1 is SEHNR, CDR2 FQNEAQ, per germline (reference sequence). CDR3 in amino acids: CASSFSSGRARVNNEQFF. CDR3 DNA sequence: TGTGCCAGCAGCTTCTCTAGCGGGAGGGCCCGCGTCAACAATGAGCAGTTCTTC.

The J gene is TRBJ2-5, the V gene TRBV20-1, with TRBD2 as a possible D gene (6 bases). The ends were cut back, 3 bases at V and 2 bases at J, with 10 bases in the middle. This CDR3 is 13 amino acids long. The V gene's germline CDR1 is DFQATT and CDR2 SNEGSKA (reference sequence). The CDR3 nucleotides are TGCAGTGCTAGTCCCGCGGGACAAGAGACCCAGTACTTC. It translates to CSASPAGQETQYF.

This chain uses TRBV19 with TRBJ2-1, with 9 bases aligning to TRBD2. CDR3 size: 16 residues. Germline V gene sequence: CDR1 LNHDA, CDR2 SQIVND (reference sequence). V was pared by 3 bases and J by 14 bases, with 17 bases of the junction left unmatched. The CDR3 loop is CASSMGVAGVGRKEFF. CDR3 DNA sequence: TGTGCCAGTAGTATGGGGGTAGCGGGAGTCGGCAGAAAGGAGTTCTTC.

The chain joins TRBV2 to TRBJ1-4; no firm D call. This CDR3 region has 12 residues. CDR1 SNHLY and CDR2 FYNNEI come from the germline V gene. The V end lost 6 bases, the J end lost 8 bases, and 10 bases lay between the germline ends. The CDR3 DNA reads as TGTGCCAGCAGCCAAAGGGAGGAAAAACTGTTTTTT. This encodes CASSQREEKLFF.

The chain joins TRBV7-6 to TRBJ2-3; the D gene is possibly TRBD2 (6 bases). The V and J ends lost 1 base and 6 bases respectively, with 14 bases between them. This CDR3 has 15 residues. CDR1 and CDR2 (germline): SGHVS, FNYEAQ. This CDR3 is CASSLDFLGGDTQYF. The CDR3, as DNA: TGTGCCAGCAGCTTAGACTTTTTGGGAGGTGATACGCAGTATTTT.

This clone was counted once. This chain joins TRBV6-5 and TRBJ1-2; 7 bases map to TRBD1. CDR1 and CDR2 (germline): MNHEY, SVGAGI. V lost 6 bases and J lost 6; bases outside the gene matches: 13. The CDR3 contains 15 residues. The CDR3 DNA follows: TGTGCCAGCAGGCACCGACAGGGAAGTGGTGATGGCTACACCTTC. Translated, it gives CASRHRQGSGDGYTF.

The genes are TRBV24-1 and TRBJ2-5, with D possibly being TRBD2 (5 bases). V was trimmed by 2 bases and J by 5 bases, leaving 11 bases between them. CDR1 is KGHDR and CDR2 is SFDVKD in the germline V gene. The CDR3 is made up of 14 amino acids. The CDR3 here is CATSDSRAAETQYF. The CDR3 nucleotides are TGTGCCACCAGTGATTCGAGGGCAGCCGAGACCCAGTACTTC.

The DNA of the CDR3 is TGCGCCAGCAGCTTGGTTGTTGGCGGGAGTAGCTATGAGCAGTTCTTC. This gives the protein CASSLVVGGSSYEQFF. J is TRBJ2-1 and V is TRBV5-1; 7 bases are shared with TRBD2. Germline assignment: CDR1 SGHRS and CDR2 YFSETQ. The CDR3 loop spans 16 amino acids. V dropped 0 bases and J dropped 8; count of bases not matched to a gene: 11.

The chain combines TRBV2 with TRBJ1-1, with 9 bases lining up with TRBD1. Germline V gene lookup returns CDR1 SNHLY and CDR2 FYNNEI. The CDR3 has 13 amino acids. Losses at the gene ends were 5 bases for V and 6 bases for J; bases not matched to a gene: 4. This CDR3 reads CASSLTGGPEAFF. For the CDR3, the DNA is TGTGCCAGCAGTCTTACAGGGGGCCCTGAAGCTTTCTTT.

V gene TRBV19 combines with J gene TRBJ2-2; 11 positions match TRBD2. CDR3 length: 19 residues. Trimming took 3 bases from V and 5 from J; bases not matched to a gene: 14. Germline assignment: CDR1 LNHDA and CDR2 SQIVND (reference sequence). In nucleotides, the CDR3 is TGTGCCAGTAGTATGCTTGGGACTAGCGGTACCTTAGGGACCGGGGAGCTGTTTTTT. Protein sequence: CASSMLGTSGTLGTGELFF. Full variable domain (outside the CDR3, taken from reference TRBV19 and TRBJ2-2): DGGITQSPKYLFRKEGQNVTLSCEQNLNHDAMYWYRQDPGQGLRLIYYSQIVNDFQKGDIAEGYSVSREKKESFPLTVTSAQKNPTAFYLCASSMLGTSGTLGTGELFFGEGSRLTVL.

The V and J genes are TRBV7-6 and TRBJ2-5; D gene uncertain. Germline lookup yields CDR1 SGHVS and CDR2 FNYEAQ. The CDR3 extends over 15 amino acids. Between the trimmed V and J ends, which lost 0 bases and 4 bases, there was a span of 12 bases. CDR3 nucleotide sequence: TGTGCCAGCAGCTTAGCTGGCCGGGTTGGAGAGACCCAGTACTTC. This encodes CASSLAGRVGETQYF.

This rearrangement joins TRBV7-2 to TRBJ1-4; D is unresolved. This CDR3 comprises 14 residues. Between the trimmed V and J ends, which lost 2 bases and 5 bases, there was a span of 9 bases. Germline CDR1 is SGHTA and CDR2 is FQGNSA. The CDR3 DNA reads TGTGCCAGCAGCTTACGGGGTGGGAATGAAAAACTGTTTTTT. This codes for CASSLRGGNEKLFF.